This T cell receptor beta chain was observed in a study of cytomegalovirus exposure and HLA in healthy donors. The PCR had 60 Vbeta and 13 Jbeta primers. This table comes from immunoSEQ multiplex PCR, and its TCRdb copy is limited to in-frame clones, with some not included. The sample records some 180,000 clones, approximately 70% being singletons. V was trimmed by 2 bases and J by 0 bases, leaving 11 bases between them. Germline-derived CDR1 and CDR2 are SGHTS and YDEGEE. This CDR3 spans 15 amino acids. The clonotype originates from a woman under 30 in good health and CMV-seropositive. The chain uses TRBV5-8 and TRBJ1-1; D is unclear. Source material: PBMCs. The CDR3 protein is CASSLNTKMNTEAFF. The CDR3 DNA follows: TGTGCCAGCAGCTTAAACACTAAGATGAACACTGAAGCTTTCTTT.